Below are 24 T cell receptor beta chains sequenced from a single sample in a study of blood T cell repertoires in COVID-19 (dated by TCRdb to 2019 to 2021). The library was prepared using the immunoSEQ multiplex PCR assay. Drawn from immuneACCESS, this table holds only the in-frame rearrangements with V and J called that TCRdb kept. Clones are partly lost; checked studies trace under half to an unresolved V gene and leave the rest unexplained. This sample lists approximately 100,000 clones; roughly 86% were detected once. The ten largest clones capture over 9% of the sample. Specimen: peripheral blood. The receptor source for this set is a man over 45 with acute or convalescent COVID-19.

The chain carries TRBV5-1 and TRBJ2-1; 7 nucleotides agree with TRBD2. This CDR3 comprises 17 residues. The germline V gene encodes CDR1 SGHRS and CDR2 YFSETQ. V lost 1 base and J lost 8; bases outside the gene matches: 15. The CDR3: CASSLPLAAGPRDEQFF. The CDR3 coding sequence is TGCGCCAGCAGCTTGCCACTAGCAGCGGGACCCCGGGATGAGCAGTTCTTC.

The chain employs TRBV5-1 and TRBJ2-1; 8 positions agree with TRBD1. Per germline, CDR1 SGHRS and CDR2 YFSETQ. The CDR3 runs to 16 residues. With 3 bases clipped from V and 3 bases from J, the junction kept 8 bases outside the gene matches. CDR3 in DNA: TGCGCCAGCAGCTCCCTTACAGGGGGGAGCTACAATGAGCAGTTCTTC. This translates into CASSSLTGGSYNEQFF.

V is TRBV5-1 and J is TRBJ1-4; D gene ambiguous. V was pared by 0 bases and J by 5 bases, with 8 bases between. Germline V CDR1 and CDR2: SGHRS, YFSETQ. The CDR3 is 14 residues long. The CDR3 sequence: CASSLGGRNEKLFF. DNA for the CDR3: TGCGCCAGCAGCTTGGGAGGGAGGAATGAAAAACTGTTTTTT.

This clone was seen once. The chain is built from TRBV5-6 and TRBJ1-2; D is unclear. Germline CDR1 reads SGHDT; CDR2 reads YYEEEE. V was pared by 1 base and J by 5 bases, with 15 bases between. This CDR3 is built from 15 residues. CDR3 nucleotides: TGTGCCAGCAGCTTGTTTAAACTCGGGTTTTATGGCTACACCTTC. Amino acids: CASSLFKLGFYGYTF.

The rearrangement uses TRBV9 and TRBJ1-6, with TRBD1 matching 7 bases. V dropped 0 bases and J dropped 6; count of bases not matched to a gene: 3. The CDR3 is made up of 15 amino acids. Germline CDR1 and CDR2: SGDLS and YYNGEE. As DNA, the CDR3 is TGTGCCAGCAGCGTAGCGGGACAGCTTAATTCACCCCTCCACTTT. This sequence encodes CASSVAGQLNSPLHF.

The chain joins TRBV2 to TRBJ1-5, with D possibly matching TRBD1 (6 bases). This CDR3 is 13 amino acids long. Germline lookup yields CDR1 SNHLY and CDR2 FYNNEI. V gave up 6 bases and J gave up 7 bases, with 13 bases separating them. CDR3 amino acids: CASREQGPQPQHF. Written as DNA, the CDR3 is TGTGCCAGCAGGGAACAGGGTCCCCAGCCCCAGCATTTT.

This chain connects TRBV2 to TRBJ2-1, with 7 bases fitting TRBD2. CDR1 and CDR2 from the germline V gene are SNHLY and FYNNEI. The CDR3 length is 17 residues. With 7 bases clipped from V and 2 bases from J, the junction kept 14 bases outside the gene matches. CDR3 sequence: CASTVGVGEGPYNEQFF. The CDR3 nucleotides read TGTGCCAGCACAGTCGGGGTAGGGGAGGGACCCTACAATGAGCAGTTCTTC.

CDR3 residues: CASTTGLATEQYF. The CDR3, as DNA: TGTGCCAGCACCACGGGACTAGCTACCGAGCAGTACTTC. The V and J genes are TRBV6-5 and TRBJ2-7; 9 nucleotides align to TRBD2. The CDR3 loop spans 13 amino acids. Germline V lookup: CDR1 MNHEY, CDR2 SVGAGI. V lost 7 bases and J lost 6; bases outside the gene matches: 7.

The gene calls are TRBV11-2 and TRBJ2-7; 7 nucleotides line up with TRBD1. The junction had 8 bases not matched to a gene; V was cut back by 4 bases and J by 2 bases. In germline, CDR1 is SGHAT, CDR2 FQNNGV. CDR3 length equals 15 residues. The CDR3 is CASSYNRDSPYEQYF. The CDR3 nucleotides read TGTGCCAGCAGCTACAACCGGGACAGCCCCTACGAGCAGTACTTC.

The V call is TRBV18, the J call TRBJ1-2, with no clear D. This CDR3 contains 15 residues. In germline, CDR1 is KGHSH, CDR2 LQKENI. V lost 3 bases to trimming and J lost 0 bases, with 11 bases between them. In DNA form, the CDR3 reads TGTGCCAGCTCACCGGCGGGGTATACTAACTATGGCTACACCTTC. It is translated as CASSPAGYTNYGYTF. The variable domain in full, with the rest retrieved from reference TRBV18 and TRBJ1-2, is NAGVMQNPRHLVRRRGQEARLRCSPMKGHSHVYWYRQLPEEGLKFMVYLQKENIIDESGMPKERFSAEFPKEGPSILRIQQVVRGDSAAYFCASSPAGYTNYGYTFGSGTRLTVV.

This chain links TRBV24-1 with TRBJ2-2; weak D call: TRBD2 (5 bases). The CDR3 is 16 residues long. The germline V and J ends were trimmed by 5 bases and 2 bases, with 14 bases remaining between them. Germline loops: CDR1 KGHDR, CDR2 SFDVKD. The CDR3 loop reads CATSVSAGPNTGELFF. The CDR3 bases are TGTGCCACCAGTGTCTCTGCGGGTCCAAACACCGGGGAGCTGTTTTTT.

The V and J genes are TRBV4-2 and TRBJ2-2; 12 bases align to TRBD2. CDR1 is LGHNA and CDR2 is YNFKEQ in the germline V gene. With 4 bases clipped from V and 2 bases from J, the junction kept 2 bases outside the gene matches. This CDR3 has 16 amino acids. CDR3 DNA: TGTGCCAGCAGCCGAGGACTAGCGGGAAACACCGGGGAGCTGTTTTTT. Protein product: CASSRGLAGNTGELFF.

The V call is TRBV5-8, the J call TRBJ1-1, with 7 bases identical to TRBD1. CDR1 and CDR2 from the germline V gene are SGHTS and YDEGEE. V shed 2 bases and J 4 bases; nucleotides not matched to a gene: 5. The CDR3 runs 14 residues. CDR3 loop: CASSLTQGSTEAFF. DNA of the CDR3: TGTGCCAGCAGCTTAACACAGGGGAGCACTGAAGCTTTCTTT.

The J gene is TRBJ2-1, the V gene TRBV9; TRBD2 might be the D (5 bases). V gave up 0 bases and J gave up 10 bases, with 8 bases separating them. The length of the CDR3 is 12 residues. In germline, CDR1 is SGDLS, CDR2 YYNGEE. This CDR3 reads CASSVGSGEQFF. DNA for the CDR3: TGTGCCAGCAGCGTAGGGAGCGGCGAGCAGTTCTTC. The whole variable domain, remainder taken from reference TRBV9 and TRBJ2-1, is DSGVTQTPKHLITATGQRVTLRCSPRSGDLSVYWYQQSLDQGLQFLIQYYNGEERAKGNILERFSAQQFPDLHSELNLSSLELGDSALYFCASSVGSGEQFFGPGTRLTVL.

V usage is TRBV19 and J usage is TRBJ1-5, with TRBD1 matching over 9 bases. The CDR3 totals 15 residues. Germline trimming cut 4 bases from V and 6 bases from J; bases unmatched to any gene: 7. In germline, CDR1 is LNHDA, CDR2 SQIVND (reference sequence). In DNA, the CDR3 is TGTGCCAGTAGTACTGATACAGGGGGCGTTCAGCCCCAGCATTTT. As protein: CASSTDTGGVQPQHF. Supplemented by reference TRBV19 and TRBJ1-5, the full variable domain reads DGGITQSPKYLFRKEGQNVTLSCEQNLNHDAMYWYRQDPGQGLRLIYYSQIVNDFQKGDIAEGYSVSREKKESFPLTVTSAQKNPTAFYLCASSTDTGGVQPQHFGDGTRLSIL.

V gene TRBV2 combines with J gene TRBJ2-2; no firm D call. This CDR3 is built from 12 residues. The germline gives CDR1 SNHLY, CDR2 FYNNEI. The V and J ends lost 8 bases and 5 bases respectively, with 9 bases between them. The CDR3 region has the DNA TGTGCCAGCGACAAACAAACCGGGGAGCTGTTTTTT. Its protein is CASDKQTGELFF.

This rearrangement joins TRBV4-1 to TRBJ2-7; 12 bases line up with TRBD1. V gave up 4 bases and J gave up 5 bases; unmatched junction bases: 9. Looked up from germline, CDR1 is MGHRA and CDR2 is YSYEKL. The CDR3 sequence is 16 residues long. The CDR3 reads CASSPVGGQGAHEQYF. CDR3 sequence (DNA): TGCGCCAGCAGCCCAGTGGGGGGACAGGGGGCCCACGAGCAGTACTTC.

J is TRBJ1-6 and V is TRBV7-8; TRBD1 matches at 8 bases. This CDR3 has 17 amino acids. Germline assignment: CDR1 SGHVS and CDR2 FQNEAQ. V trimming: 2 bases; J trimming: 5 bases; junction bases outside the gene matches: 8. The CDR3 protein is CASSLSPGQGNNSPLHF. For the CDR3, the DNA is TGTGCCAGCAGCTTAAGCCCCGGACAGGGAAATAATTCACCCCTCCACTTT.

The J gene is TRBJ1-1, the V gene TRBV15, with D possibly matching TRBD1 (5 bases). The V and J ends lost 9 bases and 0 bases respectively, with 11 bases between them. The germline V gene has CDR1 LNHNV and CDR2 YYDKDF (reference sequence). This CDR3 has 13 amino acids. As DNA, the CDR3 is TGTGCCACACGCAGGGTCATGAACACTGAAGCTTTCTTT. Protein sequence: CATRRVMNTEAFF.

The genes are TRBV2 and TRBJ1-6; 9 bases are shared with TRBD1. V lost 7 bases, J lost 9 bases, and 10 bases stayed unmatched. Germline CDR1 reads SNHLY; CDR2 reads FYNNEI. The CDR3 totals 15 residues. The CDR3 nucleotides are TGTGCCAGCAAAAGGTCGGACAGGGGAATTTCACCCCTCCACTTT. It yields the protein CASKRSDRGISPLHF.

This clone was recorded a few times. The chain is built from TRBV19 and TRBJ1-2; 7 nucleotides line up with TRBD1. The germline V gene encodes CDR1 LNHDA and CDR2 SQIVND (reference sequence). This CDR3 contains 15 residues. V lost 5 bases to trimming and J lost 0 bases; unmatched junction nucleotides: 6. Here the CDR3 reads CASSAQGLSNYGYTF. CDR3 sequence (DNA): TGTGCCAGTAGTGCACAGGGGCTATCTAACTATGGCTACACCTTC.

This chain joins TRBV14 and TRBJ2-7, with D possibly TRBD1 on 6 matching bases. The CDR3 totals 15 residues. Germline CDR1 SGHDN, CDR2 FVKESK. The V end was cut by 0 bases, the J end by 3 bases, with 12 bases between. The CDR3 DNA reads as TGTGCCAGCAGCCAAGATCTAGCCAGGGGCTACGAGCAGTACTTC. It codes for CASSQDLARGYEQYF.

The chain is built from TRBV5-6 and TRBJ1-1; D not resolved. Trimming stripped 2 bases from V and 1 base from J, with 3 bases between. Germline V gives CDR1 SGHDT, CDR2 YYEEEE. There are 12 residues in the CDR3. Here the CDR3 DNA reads TGTGCCAGCAGCTTCAGGAACACTGAAGCTTTCTTT. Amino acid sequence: CASSFRNTEAFF.

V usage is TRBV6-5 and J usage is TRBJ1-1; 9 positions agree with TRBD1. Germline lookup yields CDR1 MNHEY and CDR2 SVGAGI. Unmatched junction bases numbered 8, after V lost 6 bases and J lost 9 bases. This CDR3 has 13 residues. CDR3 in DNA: TGTGCCAGCAGACACGGACAGGGGCCACAAGCTTTCTTT. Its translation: CASRHGQGPQAFF.